This is a list of T cell receptor beta chains from one sample in a study of T cell responses to AZD1222 COVID-19 vaccine. Profiling relied on immunoSEQ multiplex PCR, and the TCRdb table lists in-frame clones only, not all of them. The profile shows 150,000 to 200,000 clones, roughly 93% of them singletons. Sequencing was performed on peripheral blood, taken 28 days after the second dose of the MenACWY control vaccine. The source is an adult who received the MenACWY meningococcal vaccine as a control. The CDR3 runs from the conserved cysteine through the conserved F or W. Each record gives: J gene, D gene, V gene, CDR3 protein, CDR3 DNA. A D gene is named only where the DNA matches it firmly.

j_call: TRBJ1-1
d_call: NA
v_call: TRBV5-1
cdr3_aa: CASRFLGARAEAFF
cdr3_nt: TGCGCCAGCAGATTCCTCGGGGCAAGGGCTGAAGCTTTCTTT

j_call: TRBJ1-1
d_call: NA
v_call: TRBV7-8
cdr3_aa: CASSLAANEAFF
cdr3_nt: TGTGCCAGCAGCTTAGCTGCTAACGAAGCTTTCTTT

j_call: TRBJ1-5
d_call: TRBD1
v_call: TRBV6-4
cdr3_aa: CASSAGGTQPQHF
cdr3_nt: TGTGCCAGCAGTGCAGGGGGCACTCAGCCCCAGCATTTT

j_call: TRBJ2-7
d_call: NA
v_call: TRBV5-1
cdr3_aa: CASSGAQGRGPEQYF
cdr3_nt: TGCGCCAGCAGCGGCGCACAGGGTAGAGGTCCCGAGCAGTACTTC

j_call: TRBJ1-4
d_call: NA
v_call: TRBV12-3/TRBV12-4
cdr3_aa: CASSFDTGKLFF
cdr3_nt: TGTGCCAGCAGTTTCGATACTGGAAAACTGTTTTTT

j_call: TRBJ2-1
d_call: TRBD1
v_call: TRBV11-3
cdr3_aa: CASSLGSGGNEQFF
cdr3_nt: TGTGCCAGCAGCTTAGGGTCAGGGGGCAATGAGCAGTTCTTC

j_call: TRBJ2-7
d_call: NA
v_call: TRBV5-5
cdr3_aa: CASSLGQGRYEQYF
cdr3_nt: TGTGCCAGCAGCCTGGGGCAGGGAAGGTACGAGCAGTACTTC

j_call: TRBJ1-5
d_call: NA
v_call: TRBV19
cdr3_aa: CASSRRETQPQHF
cdr3_nt: TGTGCCAGTAGCCGACGGGAGACTCAGCCCCAGCATTTT

j_call: TRBJ1-1
d_call: NA
v_call: TRBV5-4
cdr3_aa: CASSLDGGVGTEAFF
cdr3_nt: TGTGCCAGCAGCTTGGACGGAGGGGTCGGAACTGAAGCTTTCTTT

j_call: TRBJ1-6
d_call: NA
v_call: TRBV6-5
cdr3_aa: CASSYAGWTSPLHF
cdr3_nt: TGTGCCAGCAGTTACGCAGGGTGGACTTCACCCCTCCACTTT

j_call: TRBJ2-1
d_call: NA
v_call: TRBV11-2
cdr3_aa: CASSFQGGNEQFF
cdr3_nt: TGTGCCAGCAGCTTTCAGGGCGGCAATGAGCAGTTCTTC